Below are 19 T cell receptor beta chains sequenced from a single sample in a study of brain T cells in children with intractable seizures. Sequencing was performed with immunoSEQ multiplex PCR; in TCRdb, only in-frame clones are kept and a portion is missing. The sample has over 20,000 clones; 85% to 95% are singletons. Sequenced material: peripheral blood, taken at surgery. These receptors were collected from a boy aged 10-17 years with focal cortical dysplasia and intractable seizures.

The chain links TRBV19 to TRBJ2-3, with 13 positions matching TRBD2. Germline CDR1 and CDR2: LNHDA and SQIVND (reference sequence). With 4 bases clipped from V and 4 bases from J, the junction kept 2 bases outside the gene matches. The CDR3 spans 15 residues. The CDR3, as DNA: TGTGCCAGTAGTACCGGGACTAGCGGGGCAGATACGCAGTATTTT. Amino acid sequence: CASSTGTSGADTQYF.

This clone was observed a handful of times. The chain uses TRBV6-5 and TRBJ1-5, with TRBD1 matching 7 bases. The germline V gene has CDR1 MNHEY and CDR2 SVGAGI. This CDR3 is built from 14 residues. V shed 5 bases and J 1 base; nucleotides not matched to a gene: 2. The CDR3 loop reads CASSPDRSNQPQHF. In nucleotides, the CDR3 is TGTGCCAGCAGTCCGGACAGGAGCAATCAGCCCCAGCATTTT.

The chain couples TRBV6-1 to TRBJ2-5; D gene uncertain. The CDR3 runs to 11 residues. Trimming removed 2 bases from V and 5 bases from J, with 3 bases in between. Per the germline V gene, CDR1 is MNHNS and CDR2 is SASEGT. For the CDR3, the DNA is TGTGCCAGCAGTGAATTGGAGACCCAGTACTTC. Translating gives CASSELETQYF.

The chain uses TRBV10-1 and TRBJ2-3; 12 bases are shared with TRBD1. CDR3 length: 15 residues. Germline V gene data show CDR1 as WNHNN and CDR2 as SYGVQD (reference sequence). Trimming took 5 bases from V and 2 from J; bases not matched to a gene: 2. In DNA, the CDR3 is TGCGCCAGCAGTCGGGACAGGGGGCCCACAGATACGCAGTATTTT. Protein: CASSRDRGPTDTQYF.

The rearrangement joins TRBV2 to TRBJ1-1; 8 bases match TRBD1. Per germline, CDR1 SNHLY and CDR2 FYNNEI. The CDR3 spans 15 residues. V lost 9 bases to trimming and J lost 0 bases; unmatched junction nucleotides: 9. CDR3 sequence: CASDTGGAVNTEAFF. CDR3 DNA: TGTGCCAGTGATACAGGGGGGGCGGTGAACACTGAAGCTTTCTTT.

The V and J genes are TRBV7-9 and TRBJ2-1; D unresolved. The V end was cut by 6 bases, the J end by 0 bases, with 9 bases between. The germline V gene encodes CDR1 SEHNR and CDR2 FQNEAQ (reference sequence). The CDR3 sequence is 14 residues long. The CDR3 here is CASSPEFSYNEQFF. CDR3 nucleotides: TGTGCCAGCAGTCCAGAGTTCTCCTACAATGAGCAGTTCTTC.

The J gene is TRBJ2-2, the V gene TRBV10-3; D is possibly TRBD1 (6 bases). V was shortened by 0 bases and J by 5 bases, with 7 bases between the two germline ends. CDR3 length equals 14 residues. Germline CDR1 and CDR2: ENHRY and SYGVKD. In DNA, the CDR3 is TGTGCCATCAGTGAGTCTACAGGGACCGGGGAGCTGTTTTTT. It specifies CAISESTGTGELFF.

The chain links TRBV10-3 to TRBJ1-3; D gene unclear. The CDR3 covers 14 residues. Germline V gene data show CDR1 as ENHRY and CDR2 as SYGVKD. V was shortened by 4 bases and J by 2 bases, with 9 bases between the two germline ends. The CDR3 nucleotides are TGTGCCATCAGTGGAGCAGGCACTGGAAACACCATATATTTT. This sequence encodes CAISGAGTGNTIYF.

This rearrangement joins TRBV28 to TRBJ1-2, with 11 bases lining up with TRBD1. Germline assignment: CDR1 MDHEN and CDR2 SYDVKM. This CDR3 has 16 amino acids. Trimming took 6 bases from V and 8 from J; bases not matched to a gene: 14. The CDR3 DNA reads TGTGCCAGCAGCTATGGGTTCGGGACAGGGGGGTACGGCTACACCTTC. Encoded protein: CASSYGFGTGGYGYTF.

This clone was counted between two and nine times. This rearrangement joins TRBV2 to TRBJ1-6, with unresolved D. The CDR3 extends over 14 amino acids. CDR1 SNHLY and CDR2 FYNNEI come from the germline V gene. Trimming removed 11 bases at V and 5 bases at J, with 16 bases between. CDR3 coding DNA: TGTGCCTCCCAGCCGGGGTTACATAATTCACCCCTCCACTTT. This sequence encodes CASQPGLHNSPLHF.

The chain couples TRBV3-1 (or the pseudogene TRBV3-2) to TRBJ2-2, with D possibly being TRBD1 (6 bases). The CDR3 extends over 15 amino acids. Trimming stripped 1 base from V and 5 bases from J, with 11 bases between. Germline V lookup: CDR1 LGHDT, CDR2 YNNKEL (reference sequence). In DNA form, the CDR3 reads TGTGCCAGCAGCCAAGCGCAGGGGCCAACCGGGGAGCTGTTTTTT. Amino acid sequence: CASSQAQGPTGELFF.

The chain combines TRBV4-1 with TRBJ1-2; possibly TRBD1 for D (6 bases). The V gene's germline CDR1 is MGHRA and CDR2 YSYEKL. V was cut by 0 bases and J by 4 bases, with 9 bases left in between. The CDR3 totals 14 residues. This CDR3 is CASSQEQGIYGYTF. The CDR3, as DNA: TGCGCCAGCAGCCAAGAACAGGGTATCTATGGCTACACCTTC.

The V call is TRBV29-1, the J call TRBJ2-7; D is ambiguous. Trimming pared 3 bases from V and 0 bases from J, leaving 9 bases between. Germline V gene lookup returns CDR1 SQVTM and CDR2 ANQGSEA. The CDR3 has 13 residues. The CDR3 region has the DNA TGCAGCGTTGAGACCAGTAACTCCTACGAGCAGTACTTC. Its protein product is CSVETSNSYEQYF.

The CDR3, as DNA: TGCGCCAGCAGCCAAACTCTCGGAAAAAGGCTTTCTGGGGCCAACGTCCTGACTTTC. Its translation is CASSQTLGKRLSGANVLTF. This rearrangement joins TRBV4-1 to TRBJ2-6; no clear D gene. CDR1 is MGHRA and CDR2 is YSYEKL in the germline V gene. V lost 2 bases, J lost 1 base, and 18 bases lay in between. The CDR3 is 19 residues long.

The V call is TRBV15, the J call TRBJ1-6, with 7 bases fitting TRBD1. The J segment lost 7 bases and the V segment lost 5 bases, leaving 2 bases of the junction unmatched. The CDR3 consists of 13 residues. Germline lookup yields CDR1 LNHNV and CDR2 YYDKDF (reference sequence). The DNA for the CDR3 is TGTGCCACCAGCGGGACAGTGAATTCACCCCTCCACTTT. Protein sequence: CATSGTVNSPLHF. The full variable domain, completed using reference TRBV15 and TRBJ1-6, is DAMVIQNPRYQVTQFGKPVTLSCSQTLNHNVMYWYQQKSSQAPKLLFHYYDKDFNNEADTPDNFQSRRPNTSFCFLDIRSPGLGDTAMYLCATSGTVNSPLHFGNGTRLTVT.

The gene calls are TRBV5-1 and TRBJ1-2; no definite D call. V was trimmed by 0 bases and J by 6 bases, leaving 9 bases between them. Germline V lookup: CDR1 SGHRS, CDR2 YFSETQ. The CDR3 consists of 13 residues. CDR3 sequence (DNA): TGCGCCAGCAGCTTGGCTGACGGCCATGGCTACACCTTC. Protein product: CASSLADGHGYTF.

This chain joins TRBV4-1 and TRBJ2-5, with 16 bases matching TRBD2. The CDR3 loop spans 17 amino acids. CDR1 and CDR2 from the germline V gene are MGHRA and YSYEKL. V shed 5 bases, J shed 5 bases, and the junction held 8 bases outside the gene matches. This chain's CDR3 is CASSEGLAGGPRETQYF. The CDR3 DNA reads TGCGCCAGCAGCGAGGGACTAGCGGGAGGGCCCCGGGAGACCCAGTACTTC.

J is TRBJ2-6 and V is TRBV18; possibly TRBD1 for D (5 bases). The CDR3 is 16 residues long. The germline gives CDR1 KGHSH, CDR2 LQKENI. Deletions cut 2 bases from V and 2 bases from J, with 10 bases between. Here the CDR3 DNA reads TGTGCCAGCTCACCAAGGCAGGGCCCTGGGGCCAACGTCCTGACTTTC. It specifies CASSPRQGPGANVLTF.

The chain is built from TRBV11-2 and TRBJ2-6; weak D call: TRBD2 (5 bases). Germline V gives CDR1 SGHAT, CDR2 FQNNGV. Trimming removed 6 bases from V and 0 bases from J, with 15 bases in between. This CDR3 is built from 17 residues. The CDR3 nucleotides read TGTGCCAGCAGAACGCCGGGAAAACTCTCTGGGGCCAACGTCCTGACTTTC. This sequence encodes CASRTPGKLSGANVLTF.